This TCR beta chain was observed in a study of blood T cell repertoires in COVID-19. This CDR3 comprises 13 residues. The V and J ends lost 6 bases and 2 bases, in that order; junction bases with no gene match: 4. TCRdb's table, derived via immunoSEQ multiplex PCR, lists solely in-frame clones and lacks some. The table has under 200,000 clones, 70% to 90% seen once. The receptor was isolated from a woman aged 70-85 years with acute or convalescent COVID-19. Source material: peripheral blood. J is TRBJ2-7 and V is TRBV12-3 or TRBV12-4, with 7 bases identical to TRBD1. CDR3 DNA: TGTGCCAGCAGCACCGGGACAGCCTACGAGCAGTACTTC. Amino acids: CASSTGTAYEQYF.